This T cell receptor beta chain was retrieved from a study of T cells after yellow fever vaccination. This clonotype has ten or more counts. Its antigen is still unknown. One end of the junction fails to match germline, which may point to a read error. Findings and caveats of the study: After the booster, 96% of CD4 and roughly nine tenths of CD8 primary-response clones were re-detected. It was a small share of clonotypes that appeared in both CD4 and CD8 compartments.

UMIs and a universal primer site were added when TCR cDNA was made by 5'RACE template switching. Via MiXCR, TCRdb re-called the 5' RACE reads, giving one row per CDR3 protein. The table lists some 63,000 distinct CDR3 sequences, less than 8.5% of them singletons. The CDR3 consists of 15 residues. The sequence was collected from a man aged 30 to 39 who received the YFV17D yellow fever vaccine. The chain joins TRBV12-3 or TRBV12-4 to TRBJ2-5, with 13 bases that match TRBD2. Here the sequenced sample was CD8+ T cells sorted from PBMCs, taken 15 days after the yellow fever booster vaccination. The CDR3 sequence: CASILGTSGTETQYF. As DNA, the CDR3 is TGTGCCAGCATTTTAGGGACTAGCGGGACGGAGACCCAGTACTTC.